The sequence of this TCR beta chain was determined in a study of cytomegalovirus exposure and HLA in healthy donors. Between the trimmed V and J ends, which lost 4 bases and 5 bases, there was a span of 17 bases. The V gene's germline CDR1 is SGHDN and CDR2 FVKESK. This CDR3 is built from 15 residues. The study ran its PCR with 60 Vbeta and 13 Jbeta primers. The data were produced by immunoSEQ multiplex PCR, yet TCRdb's version contains in-frame clones alone and is incomplete. The table records 200,000 or so clones, 81% of them present only once. The material sequenced was PBMCs. The sequence derives from a woman under 30 in good health and CMV-seropositive. The genes are TRBV14 and TRBJ2-5, with a weak D call TRBD1 (6 bases). CDR3 in DNA: TGTGCCAGCAGCCCCCGGGACACGCGTTTGGAGACCCAGTACTTC. Its protein is CASSPRDTRLETQYF. The variable domain in full, completed from reference TRBV14 and TRBJ2-5, reads EAGVTQFPSHSVIEKGQTVTLRCDPISGHDNLYWYRRVMGKEIKFLLHFVKESKQDESGMPNNRFLAERTGGTYSTLKVQPAELEDSGVYFCASSPRDTRLETQYFGPGTRLLVL.